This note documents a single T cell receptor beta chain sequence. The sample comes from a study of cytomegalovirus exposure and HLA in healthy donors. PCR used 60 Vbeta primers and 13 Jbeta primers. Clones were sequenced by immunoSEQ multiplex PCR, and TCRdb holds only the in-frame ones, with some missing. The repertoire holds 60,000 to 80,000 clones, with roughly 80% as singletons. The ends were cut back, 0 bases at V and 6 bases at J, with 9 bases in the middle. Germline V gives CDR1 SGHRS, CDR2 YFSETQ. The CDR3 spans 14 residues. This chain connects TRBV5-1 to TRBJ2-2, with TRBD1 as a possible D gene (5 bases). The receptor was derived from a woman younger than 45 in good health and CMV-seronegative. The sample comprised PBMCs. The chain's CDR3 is CASSLVSGPGELFF. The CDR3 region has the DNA TGCGCCAGCAGCTTGGTGTCAGGGCCCGGGGAGCTGTTTTTT.